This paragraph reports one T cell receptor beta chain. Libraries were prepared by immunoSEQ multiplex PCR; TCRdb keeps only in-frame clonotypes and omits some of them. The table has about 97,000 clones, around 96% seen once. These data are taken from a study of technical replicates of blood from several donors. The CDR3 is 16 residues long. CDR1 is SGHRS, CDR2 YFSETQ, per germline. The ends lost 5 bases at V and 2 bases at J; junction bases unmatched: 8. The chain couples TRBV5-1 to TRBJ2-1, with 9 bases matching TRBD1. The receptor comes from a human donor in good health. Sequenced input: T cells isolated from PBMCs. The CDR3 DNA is TGCGCCAGCAGGCCCTCCGGGACAGGGACCTACAATGAGCAGTTCTTC. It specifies CASRPSGTGTYNEQFF.